This passage covers 32 T cell receptor beta chains from one sample sequenced in a study of shared clonotypes between healthy human individuals. The naive CD8 fraction comprised CD45RO-negative cells positively selected for CCR7 and excluded terminally differentiated effector memory CD45RA+ cells. Generated by immunoSEQ multiplex PCR, the TCRdb table keeps only in-frame clones and is missing some. The sample consists of hundreds of thousands of clones, 92% of them appearing once. The source material was naive CD8+ T cells sorted from blood. These receptors originate from a man aged 25 to 45 in good health.

Comment on this clone: The same CDR3 can be traced to other DNA sequences in this sample. The chain recombines TRBV19 with TRBJ1-1; no firm D call. Germline CDR1 and CDR2: LNHDA and SQIVND (reference sequence). The CDR3 consists of 11 residues. Here the CDR3 reads CASVGNTEAFF. The CDR3 region has the DNA TGTGCTAGCGTTGGGAACACTGAAGCTTTCTTT.

Comments on this clone: The junction differs from germline at one of its ends, possibly a read error. This rearrangement joins TRBV6-6 to TRBJ1-4; D might be TRBD1 (5 bases). CDR3 length equals 12 residues. Germline-derived CDR1 and CDR2 are MNHNY and SVGAGI (reference sequence). The chain's CDR3 is CASSYSLTDQLF. In DNA form, the CDR3 reads TGTGCCAGCAGTTACTCGCTGACAGACCAGCTTTTT.

The rearrangement links TRBV18 to TRBJ2-3, with D possibly being TRBD1 (7 bases). The CDR3 has 16 residues. Trimming stripped 5 bases from V and 0 bases from J, with 15 bases between. Germline V gives CDR1 KGHSH, CDR2 LQKENI. The CDR3 reads CASSDAGQSSTDTQYF. CDR3 nucleotide sequence: TGTGCCAGCTCAGACGCGGGACAGTCTAGCACAGATACGCAGTATTTT.

The chain recombines TRBV6-1 with TRBJ2-7; TRBD1 agrees at 7 bases. This CDR3 is built from 14 residues. V was clipped by 10 bases and J by 3 bases; unmatched bases: 12. Germline-derived CDR1 and CDR2 are MNHNS and SASEGT. As DNA, the CDR3 is TGTGCCATACCTGGACAGGCGGGTTACTACGAGCAGTACTTC. This gives the protein CAIPGQAGYYEQYF.

The chain employs TRBV7-9 and TRBJ2-3; 12 bases map to TRBD2. This CDR3 comprises 15 residues. Per the germline V gene, CDR1 is SEHNR and CDR2 is FQNEAQ (reference sequence). The V gene end was trimmed by 3 bases and the J gene end by 5 bases; junction bases not matched to a gene: 3. The CDR3 here is CASSLTSGSGDTQYF. The CDR3, as DNA: TGTGCCAGCAGCTTGACTAGCGGGAGTGGAGATACGCAGTATTTT. The variable domain in full, with the rest retrieved from reference TRBV7-9 and TRBJ2-3, is DTGVSQNPRHKITKRGQNVTFRCDPISEHNRLYWYRQTLGQGPEFLTYFQNEAQLEKSRLLSDRFSAERPKGSFSTLEIQRTEQGDSAMYLCASSLTSGSGDTQYFGPGTRLTVL.

The V and J genes are TRBV7-8 and TRBJ2-7; D perhaps matches TRBD1 (5 bases). This CDR3 is built from 13 residues. The ends were cut back, 5 bases at V and 2 bases at J, with 10 bases in the middle. CDR1 SGHVS and CDR2 FQNEAQ come from the germline V gene. The CDR3 DNA sequence: TGTGCCAGCAGCGACAGCGTGACCTACGAGCAGTACTTC. Translating gives CASSDSVTYEQYF.

The chain links TRBV4-1 to TRBJ2-7, with 8 bases aligning to TRBD1. CDR1 is MGHRA, CDR2 YSYEKL, per germline. CDR3 size: 15 residues. With 1 base clipped from V and 3 bases from J, the junction kept 5 bases outside the gene matches. The CDR3 nucleotides read TGCGCCAGCAGCCAAGCCTATGGACAGGGCTACGAGCAGTACTTC. This codes for CASSQAYGQGYEQYF.

This sequence joins TRBV4-1 and TRBJ1-2; a possible D gene is TRBD1 (5 bases). The V end lost 1 base, the J end lost 2 bases, and 20 bases lay between the germline ends. CDR1 and CDR2 from the germline V gene are MGHRA and YSYEKL. This CDR3 contains 18 residues. The CDR3 is CASSQGTGGTTVNYGYTF. The CDR3 bases are TGCGCCAGCAGCCAAGGAACGGGGGGAACCACAGTAAACTATGGCTACACCTTC.

This sequence joins TRBV9 and TRBJ2-7, with 7 bases fitting TRBD2. V shed 0 bases, J shed 4 bases, and the junction held 7 bases outside the gene matches. The CDR3 totals 15 residues. Germline V gives CDR1 SGDLS, CDR2 YYNGEE. Here the CDR3 reads CASSVDPSGYYEQYF. The CDR3 nucleotides are TGTGCCAGCAGCGTAGATCCTAGCGGCTATTACGAGCAGTACTTC.

This rearrangement joins TRBV7-3 to TRBJ2-2; 8 bases are a match to TRBD1. The CDR3 runs to 16 residues. V trimming: 4 bases; J trimming: 3 bases; junction bases outside the gene matches: 7. Germline lookup yields CDR1 SGHTA and CDR2 FQGTGA. The CDR3 is CASSSPPGQDTGELFF. The CDR3 DNA is TGTGCCAGCAGCTCTCCCCCGGGACAGGACACCGGGGAGCTGTTTTTT.

The chain combines TRBV27 with TRBJ2-2; 7 bases line up with TRBD2. J lost 1 base, V lost 2 bases, and 13 bases had no gene match. The CDR3 spans 19 residues. CDR1 and CDR2 from the germline V gene are MNHEY and SMNVEV (reference sequence). CDR3 sequence reads: CASSLRPLLLAENTGELFF. CDR3 coding DNA: TGTGCCAGCAGTTTACGCCCCCTCCTTCTAGCGGAGAACACCGGGGAGCTGTTTTTT.

The rearrangement links TRBV7-9 to TRBJ2-2; D call uncertain. The CDR3 length is 14 residues. The germline CDR1 and CDR2 sequences are SEHNR and FQNEAQ (reference sequence). Trimming left V 1 base short and J 0 bases short, with 3 bases between. The CDR3 DNA reads as TGTGCCAGCAGCTTAGGGTCGAACACCGGGGAGCTGTTTTTT. Encoded protein: CASSLGSNTGELFF.

The rearrangement uses TRBV6-5 and TRBJ2-3; D gene ambiguous. The CDR3 is made up of 11 amino acids. In germline, CDR1 is MNHEY, CDR2 SVGAGI. Trimming shortened V by 10 bases and J by 8 bases, and 13 bases separated the two germline ends. In DNA form, the CDR3 reads TGTGCCACCATCCTGGGGTTTACGCAGTATTTT. It codes for CATILGFTQYF.

The CDR3 nucleotides are TGTGCCAGCAACGACAGGGATAAGGCAGTCGGCAATCAGCCCCAGCATTTT. Its translation: CASNDRDKAVGNQPQHF. This chain connects TRBV2 to TRBJ1-5; TRBD1 aligns across 7 bases. J lost 2 bases, V lost 7 bases, and 14 bases had no gene match. Germline loops: CDR1 SNHLY, CDR2 FYNNEI. The length of the CDR3 is 17 residues. The full variable domain, its missing parts supplied by reference TRBV2 and TRBJ1-5, is EPEVTQTPSHQVTQMGQEVILRCVPISNHLYFYWYRQILGQKVEFLVSFYNNEISEKSEIFDDQFSVERPDGSNFTLKIRSTKLEDSAMYFCASNDRDKAVGNQPQHFGDGTRLSIL.

This clone occurred once. This sequence joins TRBV2 and TRBJ2-7, with TRBD2 identical over 11 bases. V was pared by 4 bases and J by 0 bases, with 2 bases of the junction left unmatched. Germline assignment: CDR1 SNHLY and CDR2 FYNNEI. This CDR3 is 15 amino acids long. The CDR3 reads CASSATSGTSYEQYF. CDR3 bases: TGTGCCAGCAGTGCGACTAGCGGGACCTCCTACGAGCAGTACTTC.

This clone was detected only once. The rearrangement joins TRBV7-2 to TRBJ1-2, with unresolved D. V lost 1 base and J 3 bases, leaving 6 bases between the germline ends. This CDR3 has 13 residues. Germline V gene sequence: CDR1 SGHTA, CDR2 FQGNSA. The CDR3 is CASSLVTDYGYTF. The CDR3 bases are TGTGCCAGCAGCTTAGTCACGGACTATGGCTACACCTTC.

The chain couples TRBV28 to TRBJ2-7; 10 nucleotides agree with TRBD2. The CDR3 has 14 amino acids. CDR1 and CDR2 (germline): MDHEN, SYDVKM. Trimming at V came to 2 bases and at J to 2 bases, leaving 0 bases not matched to a gene. As DNA, the CDR3 is TGTGCCAGCAGTTTAGGGACTAGCGCCTACGAGCAGTACTTC. Its translation: CASSLGTSAYEQYF.

The chain joins TRBV19 to TRBJ2-7; 7 bases are a match to TRBD1. V was clipped by 4 bases and J by 2 bases; unmatched bases: 8. The CDR3 totals 15 residues. Germline CDR1 is LNHDA and CDR2 is SQIVND (reference sequence). CDR3 coding DNA: TGTGCCAGTAGTACCTACAGGGGCCAAGCCTACGAGCAGTACTTC. It encodes CASSTYRGQAYEQYF.

The V and J genes are TRBV11-2 and TRBJ2-1; tentatively, D is TRBD2 (5 bases). V was trimmed by 8 bases and J by 0 bases, leaving 14 bases between them. From germline, CDR1 is SGHAT and CDR2 FQNNGV. CDR3 length equals 15 residues. CDR3: CASRLGEVSYNEQFF. CDR3 nucleotide sequence: TGTGCCAGCCGACTCGGGGAAGTCTCCTACAATGAGCAGTTCTTC.

The chain employs TRBV28 and TRBJ2-1; D may match TRBD1 or TRBD2 (5 bases each). With 8 bases removed from V and 6 bases from J, the gap between germline ends came to 17 bases. This CDR3 comprises 14 residues. From germline, CDR1 is MDHEN and CDR2 SYDVKM. CDR3 sequence (DNA): TGTGCCAGCCTCCCCGGGACGTATAGCAATGAGCAGTTCTTC. As protein: CASLPGTYSNEQFF.

For this clone: The sample has other DNA sequences that encode this CDR3 too. This sequence joins TRBV4-1 and TRBJ2-1, with TRBD2 as a possible D gene (6 bases). V gave up 1 base and J gave up 1 base, with 11 bases separating them. CDR1 is MGHRA, CDR2 YSYEKL, per germline. CDR3 length: 16 amino acids. DNA for the CDR3: TGCGCCAGCAGCCAAGTATCCGGAGGGTCCTACAATGAGCAGTTCTTC. It yields the protein CASSQVSGGSYNEQFF.

The J gene is TRBJ2-7, the V gene TRBV19; D not certain. The CDR3 covers 14 residues. CDR1 and CDR2 from the germline V gene are LNHDA and SQIVND (reference sequence). V gave up 4 bases and J gave up 3 bases, with 13 bases separating them. This CDR3 reads CASSTGGADYEQYF. The DNA for the CDR3 is TGTGCCAGTAGTACCGGTGGTGCTGACTACGAGCAGTACTTC. The variable domain in full, with the rest retrieved from reference TRBV19 and TRBJ2-7, is DGGITQSPKYLFRKEGQNVTLSCEQNLNHDAMYWYRQDPGQGLRLIYYSQIVNDFQKGDIAEGYSVSREKKESFPLTVTSAQKNPTAFYLCASSTGGADYEQYFGPGTRLTVT.

The chain employs TRBV10-3 and TRBJ2-1; D is perhaps TRBD1 (6 bases). This CDR3 has 18 amino acids. Trimming cost V 3 bases and J 4 bases, with 22 bases left between them. Per germline, CDR1 ENHRY and CDR2 SYGVKD. The CDR3 region has the DNA TGTGCCATCAGTGAATCAAGGGGGAGCCATGGGGTTTACAATGAGCAGTTCTTC. Encoded protein: CAISESRGSHGVYNEQFF.

The V gene is TRBV28, the J gene TRBJ2-7; D is perhaps TRBD1 (5 bases). CDR3 length equals 18 residues. Germline CDR1 reads MDHEN; CDR2 reads SYDVKM. Trimming removed 2 bases from V and 3 bases from J, with 23 bases in between. This CDR3 reads CASSLEIRGSFFYYEQYF. The DNA of the CDR3 is TGTGCCAGCAGTTTAGAGATTAGGGGCAGTTTTTTCTACTACGAGCAGTACTTC.

The chain uses TRBV29-1 and TRBJ2-7; tentatively, D is TRBD2 (5 bases). Germline V gene data show CDR1 as SQVTM and CDR2 as ANQGSEA. With 4 bases removed from V and 3 bases from J, the gap between germline ends came to 10 bases. This CDR3 has 12 amino acids. In nucleotides, the CDR3 is TGCAGCGTTGCTTTTCGGGGCTACGAGCAGTACTTC. This sequence encodes CSVAFRGYEQYF.

The V gene is TRBV11-2, the J gene TRBJ1-2, with 7 positions matching TRBD1. The CDR3 spans 13 residues. V lost 8 bases and J lost 6; bases outside the gene matches: 9. Per germline, CDR1 SGHAT and CDR2 FQNNGV. CDR3 sequence (DNA): TGTGCCAGCTCAGGGGACAGATCTAATGGCTACACCTTC. The encoded protein is CASSGDRSNGYTF. The full variable domain, with the rest looked up from reference TRBV11-2 and TRBJ1-2, is EAGVAQSPRYKIIEKRQSVAFWCNPISGHATLYWYQQILGQGPKLLIQFQNNGVVDDSQLPKDRFSAERLKGVDSTLKIQPAKLEDSAVYLCASSGDRSNGYTFGSGTRLTVV.

Concerning this clone: This CDR3 is also generated by other DNA sequences in the sample. The chain joins TRBV9 to TRBJ1-1, with a tentative D call TRBD1 (5 bases). Germline lookup yields CDR1 SGDLS and CDR2 YYNGEE. The CDR3 covers 14 residues. The V gene lost 0 bases and the J gene lost 5 bases, with 11 bases spanning the gap. The CDR3 protein is CASSVEGEGTEAFF. The CDR3 DNA follows: TGTGCCAGCAGCGTAGAAGGGGAAGGAACTGAAGCTTTCTTT.

The sample holds many counts of this clone. The rearrangement joins TRBV5-1 to TRBJ1-2, with D hard to call. Deletions cut 5 bases from V and 3 bases from J, with 11 bases between. Per germline, CDR1 SGHRS and CDR2 YFSETQ. This CDR3 has 13 residues. The CDR3 loop is CASRSTVDYGYTF. In nucleotides, the CDR3 is TGCGCCAGCAGATCGACGGTAGACTATGGCTACACCTTC.

This clone was seen a few times. This chain uses TRBV6-4 with TRBJ2-3, with D perhaps TRBD1 (6 bases). This CDR3 has 14 amino acids. The germline gives CDR1 MRHNA, CDR2 SNTAGT. The V gene lost 5 bases and the J gene lost 3 bases, with 12 bases spanning the gap. The CDR3 protein is CASSQGMGTDTQYF. DNA for the CDR3: TGTGCCAGCAGTCAGGGGATGGGGACAGATACGCAGTATTTT.

The chain has TRBV30 and TRBJ2-7; D is undetermined. The CDR3 sequence is 13 residues long. The germline V and J ends were trimmed by 1 base and 0 bases, with 7 bases remaining between them. In germline, CDR1 is GTSNPN, CDR2 SVGIG (reference sequence). CDR3 nucleotides: TGTGCCTGGAGTGAGGAGAGCTCCTACGAGCAGTACTTC. This gives the protein CAWSEESSYEQYF. The full variable domain, completed using reference TRBV30 and TRBJ2-7, is SQTIHQWPATLVQPVGSPLSLECTVEGTSNPNLYWYRQAAGRGLQLLFYSVGIGQISSEVPQNLSASRPQDRQFILSSKKLLLSDSGFYLCAWSEESSYEQYFGPGTRLTVT.

This clone was found a few times. The chain links TRBV29-1 to TRBJ2-1; 9 bases map to TRBD1. The CDR3 length is 14 residues. V gave up 4 bases and J gave up 10 bases; unmatched junction bases: 11. Looked up from germline, CDR1 is SQVTM and CDR2 is ANQGSEA. CDR3 residues: CSVVSSDRGYEQFF. CDR3 coding DNA: TGCAGCGTTGTGAGCTCGGACAGGGGTTACGAGCAGTTCTTC.

V usage is TRBV7-9 and J usage is TRBJ2-2; no clear D gene. Germline values: CDR1 SEHNR, CDR2 FQNEAQ (reference sequence). Trimming stripped 9 bases from V and 0 bases from J, with 5 bases between. The CDR3 has 12 amino acids. Here the CDR3 reads CARSPNTGELFF. The CDR3 coding sequence is TGTGCCAGAAGTCCGAACACCGGGGAGCTGTTTTTT.